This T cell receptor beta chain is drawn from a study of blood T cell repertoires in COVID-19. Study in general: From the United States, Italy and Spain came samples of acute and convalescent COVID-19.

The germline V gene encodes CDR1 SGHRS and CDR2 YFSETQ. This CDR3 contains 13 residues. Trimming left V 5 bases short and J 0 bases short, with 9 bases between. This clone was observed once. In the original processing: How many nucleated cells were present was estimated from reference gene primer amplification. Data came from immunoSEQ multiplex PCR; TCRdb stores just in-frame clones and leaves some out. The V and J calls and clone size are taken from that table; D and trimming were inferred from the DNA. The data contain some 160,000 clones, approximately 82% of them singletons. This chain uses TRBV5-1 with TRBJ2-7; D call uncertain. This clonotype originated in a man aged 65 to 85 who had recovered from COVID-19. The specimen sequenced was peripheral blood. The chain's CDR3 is CASRVTSSYEQYF. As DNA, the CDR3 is TGCGCCAGCAGGGTCACGAGCTCCTACGAGCAGTACTTC.